These 4 T cell receptor beta chains came from one sample sequenced in a study of control samples from healthy donors and cancer patients. Assay used: immunoSEQ multiplex PCR; TCRdb lists only in-frame clones, some missing. The sample includes around 150,000 clones, over 85% of them seen just once. Material for sequencing was blood. The receptors derive from a woman aged 40 to 50 in good health.

This clone was picked up many times. The chain uses TRBV6-2 or TRBV6-3 and TRBJ1-5; D might be TRBD1 (5 bases). Germline values: CDR1 MNHEY, CDR2 SVGEGT. CDR3 length equals 15 residues. Trimming stripped 5 bases from V and 2 bases from J, with 13 bases between. The CDR3 coding sequence is TGTGCCAGCAGTAAGTATCGGGGGGGCAATCAGCCCCAGCATTTT. Translating it yields CASSKYRGGNQPQHF.

This chain uses TRBV7-2 with TRBJ2-7, with D perhaps matching TRBD2 (5 bases). The CDR3 sequence is 14 residues long. V was pared by 4 bases and J by 9 bases, with 19 bases between. Germline loops: CDR1 SGHTA, CDR2 FQGNSA. CDR3 amino acids: CASSSGPHGDRQYF. The CDR3 DNA sequence: TGTGCCAGCAGCTCCGGGCCCCACGGGGATCGGCAGTACTTC. Based on the CDR3 plus reference TRBV7-2 and TRBJ2-7, the full variable domain is GAGVSQSPSNKVTEKGKDVELRCDPISGHTALYWYRQSLGQGLEFLIYFQGNSAPDKSGLPSDRFSAERTGGSVSTLTIQRTQQEDSAVYLCASSSGPHGDRQYFGPGTRLTVT.

This chain joins TRBV7-9 and TRBJ2-7, with D tentatively TRBD1 or TRBD2 (5 bases each). Trimming stripped 1 base from V and 3 bases from J, with 13 bases between. Per the germline V gene, CDR1 is SEHNR and CDR2 is FQNEAQ (reference sequence). The length of the CDR3 is 15 residues. In nucleotides, the CDR3 is TGTGCCAGCAGCTTAGGGGGACCGCCTCACTACGAGCAGTACTTC. The encoded protein is CASSLGGPPHYEQYF.

V usage is TRBV5-1 and J usage is TRBJ1-1; D unclear. V lost 6 bases and J lost 3, with 15 bases in between. This CDR3 spans 14 amino acids. Germline assignment: CDR1 SGHRS and CDR2 YFSETQ. CDR3 bases: TGCGCCAGCAAGGCCCTCCTCACGGACACTGAAGCTTTCTTT. The encoded protein is CASKALLTDTEAFF.